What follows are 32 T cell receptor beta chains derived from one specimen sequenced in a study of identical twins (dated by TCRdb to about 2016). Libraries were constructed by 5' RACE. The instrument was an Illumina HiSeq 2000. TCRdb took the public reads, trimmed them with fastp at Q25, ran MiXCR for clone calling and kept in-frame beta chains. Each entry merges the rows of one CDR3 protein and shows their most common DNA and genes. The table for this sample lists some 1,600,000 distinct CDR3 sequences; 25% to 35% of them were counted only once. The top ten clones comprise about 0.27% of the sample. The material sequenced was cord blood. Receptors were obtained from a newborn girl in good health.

The CDR3, as DNA: TGTGCCATCAGCGCTCAAACTAGCGGGAGTTCCTTCTACAATGAGCAGTACTTC. The encoded protein is CAISAQTSGSSFYNEQYF. V gene TRBV10-3 combines with J gene TRBJ2-1, with 11 positions matching TRBD2. The J call may be incorrect, as the DNA end agrees better with TRBJ2-7. CDR1 and CDR2 (germline): ENHRY, SYGVKD. CDR3 length: 18 amino acids.

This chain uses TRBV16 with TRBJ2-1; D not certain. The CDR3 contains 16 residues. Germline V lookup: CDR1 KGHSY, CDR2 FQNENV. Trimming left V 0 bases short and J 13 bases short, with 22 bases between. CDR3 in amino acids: CASSQSYAGAQETQFF. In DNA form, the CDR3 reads TGTGCCAGCAGCCAATCGTATGCAGGCGCCCAAGAGACCCAGTTCTTC.

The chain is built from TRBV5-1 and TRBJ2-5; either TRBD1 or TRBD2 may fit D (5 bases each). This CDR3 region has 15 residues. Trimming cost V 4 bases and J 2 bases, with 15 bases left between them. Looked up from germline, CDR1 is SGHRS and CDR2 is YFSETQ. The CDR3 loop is CASSLIVGRQETQYF. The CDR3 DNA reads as TGCGCCAGCAGCCTCATAGTGGGACGGCAAGAGACCCAGTACTTC.

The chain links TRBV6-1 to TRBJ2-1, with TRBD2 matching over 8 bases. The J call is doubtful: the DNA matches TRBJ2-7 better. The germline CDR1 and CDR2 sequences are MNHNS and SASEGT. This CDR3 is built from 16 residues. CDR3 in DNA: TGTGCCAGCAGTGAAAGGACTAGCCTATGGTACAATGAGCAGTACTTC. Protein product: CASSERTSLWYNEQYF.

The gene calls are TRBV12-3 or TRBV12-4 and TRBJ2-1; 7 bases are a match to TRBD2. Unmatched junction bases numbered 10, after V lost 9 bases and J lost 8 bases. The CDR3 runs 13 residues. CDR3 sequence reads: CASHSTSRYEQFF. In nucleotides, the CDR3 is TGTGCCAGTCACTCGACTAGCCGCTATGAGCAGTTCTTC.

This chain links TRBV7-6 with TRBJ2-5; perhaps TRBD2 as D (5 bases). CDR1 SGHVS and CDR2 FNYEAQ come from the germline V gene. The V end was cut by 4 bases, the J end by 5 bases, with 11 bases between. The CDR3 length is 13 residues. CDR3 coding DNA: TGTGCCAGCAGCTGGGGAGTAACGGAGACCCAGTACTTC. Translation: CASSWGVTETQYF.

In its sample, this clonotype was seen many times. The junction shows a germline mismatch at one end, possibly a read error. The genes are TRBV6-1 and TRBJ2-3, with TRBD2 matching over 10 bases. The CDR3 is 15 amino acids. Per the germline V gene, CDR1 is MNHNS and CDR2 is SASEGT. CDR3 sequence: CASSGGLASTDTQYF. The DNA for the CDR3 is TGCGCCAGCAGCGGGGGACTAGCGAGCACAGATACGCAGTATTTT.

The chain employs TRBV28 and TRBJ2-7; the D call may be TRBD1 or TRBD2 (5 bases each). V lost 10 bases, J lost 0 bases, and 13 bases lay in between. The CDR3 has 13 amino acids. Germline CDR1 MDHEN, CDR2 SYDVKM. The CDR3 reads CANSGPPSYEQYF. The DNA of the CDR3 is TGTGCCAATTCGGGGCCCCCCTCCTACGAGCAGTACTTC. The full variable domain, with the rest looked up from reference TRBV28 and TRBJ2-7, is DVKVTQSSRYLVKRTGEKVFLECVQDMDHENMFWYRQDPGLGLRLIYFSYDVKMKEKGDIPEGYSVSREKKERFSLILESASTNQTSMYLCANSGPPSYEQYFGPGTRLTVT.

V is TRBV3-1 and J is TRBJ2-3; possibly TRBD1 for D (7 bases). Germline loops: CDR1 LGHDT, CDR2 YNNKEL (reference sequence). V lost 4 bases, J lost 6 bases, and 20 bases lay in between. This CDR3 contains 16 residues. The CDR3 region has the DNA TGTGCCAGCAGCCCCAGGGGGGCGACGAGAGGGGATACGCAGTATTTT. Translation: CASSPRGATRGDTQYF.

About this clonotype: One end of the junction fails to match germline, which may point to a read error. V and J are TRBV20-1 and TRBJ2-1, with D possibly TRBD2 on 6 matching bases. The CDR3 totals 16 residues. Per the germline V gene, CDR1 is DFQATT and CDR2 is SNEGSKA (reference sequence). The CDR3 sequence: CSAPGLLQSSDNEQFF. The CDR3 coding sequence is TGCAGTGCGCCGGGACTGTTACAGAGCTCCGACAATGAGCAGTTCTTC.

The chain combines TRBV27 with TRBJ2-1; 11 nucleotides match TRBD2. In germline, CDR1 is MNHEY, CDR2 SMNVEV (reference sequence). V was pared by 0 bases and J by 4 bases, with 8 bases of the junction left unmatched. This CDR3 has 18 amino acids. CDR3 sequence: CASSLSGTRLAGYNEQFF. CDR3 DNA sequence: TGTGCCAGCAGTTTATCAGGGACCCGACTAGCGGGGTACAATGAGCAGTTCTTC.

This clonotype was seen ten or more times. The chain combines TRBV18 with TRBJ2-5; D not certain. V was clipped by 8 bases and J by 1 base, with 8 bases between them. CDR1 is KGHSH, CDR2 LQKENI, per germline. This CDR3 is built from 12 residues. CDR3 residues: CASSPVQETQYF. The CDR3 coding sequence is TGTGCCAGCAGCCCAGTCCAAGAGACCCAGTACTTC.

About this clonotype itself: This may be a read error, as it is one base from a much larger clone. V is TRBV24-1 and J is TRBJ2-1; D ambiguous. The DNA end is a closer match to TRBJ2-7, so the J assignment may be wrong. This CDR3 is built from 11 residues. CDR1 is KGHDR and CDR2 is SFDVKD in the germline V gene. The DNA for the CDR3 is TGTGCCACCAGTGATGTCAATGAGCAGTACTTC. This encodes CATSDVNEQYF.

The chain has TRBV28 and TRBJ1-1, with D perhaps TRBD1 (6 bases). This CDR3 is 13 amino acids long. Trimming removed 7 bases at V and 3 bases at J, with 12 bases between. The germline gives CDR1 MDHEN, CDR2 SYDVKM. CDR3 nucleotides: TGTGCCAGCACCGCAGGGGTAGACACTGAAGCTTTCTTT. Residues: CASTAGVDTEAFF.

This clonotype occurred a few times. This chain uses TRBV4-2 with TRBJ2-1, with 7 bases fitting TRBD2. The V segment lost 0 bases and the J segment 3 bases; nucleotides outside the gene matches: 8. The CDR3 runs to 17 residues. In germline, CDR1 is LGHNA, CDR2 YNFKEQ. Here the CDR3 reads CASSQEGGGSYYNEQFF. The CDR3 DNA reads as TGTGCCAGCAGCCAAGAGGGGGGAGGGAGCTACTACAATGAGCAGTTCTTC.

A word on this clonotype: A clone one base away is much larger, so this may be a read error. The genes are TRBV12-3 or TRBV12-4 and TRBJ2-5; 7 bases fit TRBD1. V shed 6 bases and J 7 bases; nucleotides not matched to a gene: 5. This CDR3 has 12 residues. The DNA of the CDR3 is TGTGCCAGCAGGGACAGGAAAGGGACCCAGTACTTC. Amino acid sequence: CASRDRKGTQYF.

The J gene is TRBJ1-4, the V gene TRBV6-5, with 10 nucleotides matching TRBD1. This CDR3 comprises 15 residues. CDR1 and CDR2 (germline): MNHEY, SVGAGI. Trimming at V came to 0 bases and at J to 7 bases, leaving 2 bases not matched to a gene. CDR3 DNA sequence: TGTGCCAGCAGTTACTCGACAGGGGGCGTTGAAAAACTGTTTTTT. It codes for CASSYSTGGVEKLFF.

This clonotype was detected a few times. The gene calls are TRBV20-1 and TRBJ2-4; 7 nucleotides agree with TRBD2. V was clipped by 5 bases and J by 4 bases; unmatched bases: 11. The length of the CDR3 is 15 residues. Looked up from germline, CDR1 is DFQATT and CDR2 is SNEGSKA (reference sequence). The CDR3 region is CSAPQSGVSKNIQYF. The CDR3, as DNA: TGCAGTGCTCCCCAAAGCGGGGTCTCTAAAAACATTCAGTACTTC.

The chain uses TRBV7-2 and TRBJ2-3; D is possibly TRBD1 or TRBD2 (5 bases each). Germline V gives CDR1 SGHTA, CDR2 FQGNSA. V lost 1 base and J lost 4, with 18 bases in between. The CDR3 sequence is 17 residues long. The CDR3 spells CASSLVSGRGNADTQYF. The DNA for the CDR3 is TGTGCCAGCAGCTTAGTATCGGGAAGGGGAAATGCAGATACGCAGTATTTT.

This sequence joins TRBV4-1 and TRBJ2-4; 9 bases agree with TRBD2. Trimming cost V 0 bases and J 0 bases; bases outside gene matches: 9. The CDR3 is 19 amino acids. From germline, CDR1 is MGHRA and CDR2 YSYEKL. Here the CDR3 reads CASSQDGLARKVAKNIQYF. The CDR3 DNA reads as TGCGCCAGCAGCCAAGATGGACTAGCGCGTAAAGTAGCCAAAAACATTCAGTACTTC.

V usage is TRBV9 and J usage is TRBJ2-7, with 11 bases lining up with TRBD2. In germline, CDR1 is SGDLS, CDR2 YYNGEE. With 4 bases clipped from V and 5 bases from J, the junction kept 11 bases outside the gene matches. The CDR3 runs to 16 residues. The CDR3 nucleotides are TGTGCCAGCAGCCCTAGACTAGCGGGGCCTTTCGACGAGCAGTACTTC. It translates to CASSPRLAGPFDEQYF.

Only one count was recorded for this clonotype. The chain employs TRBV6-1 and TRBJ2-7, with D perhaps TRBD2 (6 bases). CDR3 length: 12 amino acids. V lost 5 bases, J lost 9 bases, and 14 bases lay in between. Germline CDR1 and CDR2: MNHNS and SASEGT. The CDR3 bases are TGTGCCAGCAGTCGAAGCGGTAGCGGGCAGTACTTC. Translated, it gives CASSRSGSGQYF.

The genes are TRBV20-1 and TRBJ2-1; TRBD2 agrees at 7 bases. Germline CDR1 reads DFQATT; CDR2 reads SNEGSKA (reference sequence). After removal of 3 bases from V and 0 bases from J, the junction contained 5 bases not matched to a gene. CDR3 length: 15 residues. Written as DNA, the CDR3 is TGCAGTGCTAGCCCTTGGACTAGCTCCTACAATGAGCAGTTCTTC. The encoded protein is CSASPWTSSYNEQFF.

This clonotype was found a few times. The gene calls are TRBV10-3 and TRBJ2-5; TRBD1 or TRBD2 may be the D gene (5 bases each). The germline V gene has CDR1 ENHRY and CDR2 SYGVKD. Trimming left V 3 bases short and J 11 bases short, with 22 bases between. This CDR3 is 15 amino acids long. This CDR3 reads CAISELVPEGYEQYF. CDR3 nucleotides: TGTGCCATCAGTGAACTAGTCCCAGAGGGGTATGAGCAGTACTTC.

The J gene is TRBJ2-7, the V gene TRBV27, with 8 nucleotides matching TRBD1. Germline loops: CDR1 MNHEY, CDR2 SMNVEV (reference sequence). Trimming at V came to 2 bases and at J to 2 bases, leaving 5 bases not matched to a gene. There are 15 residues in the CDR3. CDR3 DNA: TGTGCCAGCAGTTTACGGCGGACAGGGCCCTACGAGCAGTACTTC. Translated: CASSLRRTGPYEQYF.

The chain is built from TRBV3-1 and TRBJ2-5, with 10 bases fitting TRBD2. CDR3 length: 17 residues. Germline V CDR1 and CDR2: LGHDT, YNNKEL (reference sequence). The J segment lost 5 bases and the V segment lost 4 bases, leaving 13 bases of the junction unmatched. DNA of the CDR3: TGTGCCAGCAGCCCCCTGGCGAGCGGGAGGGCCCGGGAGACCCAGTACTTC. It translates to CASSPLASGRARETQYF.

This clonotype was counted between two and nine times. The CDR3 spells CASMPSGRGDTQYF. The CDR3 DNA reads TGTGCCAGCATGCCTAGCGGGAGAGGAGATACGCAGTATTTT. The chain has TRBV2 and TRBJ2-3; 10 nucleotides match TRBD2. J gave up 5 bases and V 7 bases, and 6 bases lay outside the gene matches. Germline V gives CDR1 SNHLY, CDR2 FYNNEI. This CDR3 is built from 14 residues.

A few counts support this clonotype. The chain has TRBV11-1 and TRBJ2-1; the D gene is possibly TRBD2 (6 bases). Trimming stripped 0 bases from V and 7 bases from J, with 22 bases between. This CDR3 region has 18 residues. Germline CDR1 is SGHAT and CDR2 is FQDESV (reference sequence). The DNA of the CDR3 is TGTGCCAGCAGCTTAGCGCGTTTCGGGAGTAGAATTTCTAATGAGCAGTTCTTC. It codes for CASSLARFGSRISNEQFF.

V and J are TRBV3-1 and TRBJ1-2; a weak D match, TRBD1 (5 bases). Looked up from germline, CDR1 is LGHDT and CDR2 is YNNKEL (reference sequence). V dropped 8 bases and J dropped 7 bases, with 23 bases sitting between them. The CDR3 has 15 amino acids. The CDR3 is CASGTGTGVLSGYTF. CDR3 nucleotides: TGTGCCAGCGGAACCGGGACGGGGGTCCTATCTGGCTACACCTTC.

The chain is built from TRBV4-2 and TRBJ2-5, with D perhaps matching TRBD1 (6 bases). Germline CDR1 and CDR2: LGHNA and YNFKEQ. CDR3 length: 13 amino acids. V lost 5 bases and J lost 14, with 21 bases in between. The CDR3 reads CASSLGPEKGHYF. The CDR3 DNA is TGTGCCAGCAGCTTGGGACCCGAGAAGGGACACTACTTC.

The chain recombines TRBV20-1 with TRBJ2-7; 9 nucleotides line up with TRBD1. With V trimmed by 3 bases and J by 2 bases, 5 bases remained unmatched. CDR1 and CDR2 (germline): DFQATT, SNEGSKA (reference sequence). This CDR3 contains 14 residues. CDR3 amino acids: CSARWTGEAYEQYF. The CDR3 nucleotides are TGCAGTGCTAGGTGGACAGGGGAAGCCTACGAGCAGTACTTC.

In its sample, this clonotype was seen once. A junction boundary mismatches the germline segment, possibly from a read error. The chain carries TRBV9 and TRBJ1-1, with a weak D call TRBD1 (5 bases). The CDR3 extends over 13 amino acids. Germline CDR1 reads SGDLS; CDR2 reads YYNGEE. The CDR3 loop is CASSGAGRTGAFF. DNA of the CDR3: TGTGCCAGCAGCGGAGCAGGGCGGACTGGAGCTTTCTTT.